The 11 T cell receptor beta chains below all came from one sample that was sequenced in a study of T cell clusters in autoimmune cytopenias. TRB was amplified from about 250 ng of peripheral blood genomic DNA per sample. Multiplex touch-down PCR amplified TRB using TRB-A and TRB-B pools in one tube. With the multiplex PCR reads reprocessed, TCRdb shows one record per CDR3 protein and no DNA. This sample's table reports approximately 3,500 distinct CDR3 sequences. The material sequenced was peripheral blood. The receptors originated from a human donor with an autoimmune cytopenia or autoimmune hepatitis (not recorded which).

The J gene is TRBJ2-1, the V gene TRBV18. The CDR3 has 12 amino acids. Germline lookup yields CDR1 KGHSH and CDR2 LQKENI. This CDR3 reads CASSLLENEQFF. The full variable domain, with the rest looked up from reference TRBV18 and TRBJ2-1, is NAGVMQNPRHLVRRRGQEARLRCSPMKGHSHVYWYRQLPEEGLKFMVYLQKENIIDESGMPKERFSAEFPKEGPSILRIQQVVRGDSAAYFCASSLLENEQFFGPGTRLTVL.

This clonotype is deemed medium-sized by its frequency. V and J are TRBV6-5 and TRBJ2-1; as DNA is missing, the TRBD2 call by TCRdb cannot be tested. Germline values: CDR1 MNHEY, CDR2 SVGAGI. The CDR3 extends over 15 amino acids. CDR3: CASSYRLAGYNEQFF.

The J gene is TRBJ2-6, the V gene TRBV29-1; TCRdb proposes TRBD1, but this gene call is untestable without DNA. Looked up from germline, CDR1 is SQVTM and CDR2 is ANQGSEA. The CDR3 extends over 17 amino acids. This chain's CDR3 is CSAGTGGRFPGANVLTF.

This clonotype shows up as medium-sized (0.01 to 0.1%) by frequency. V gene TRBV30 combines with J gene TRBJ2-1; the TRBD2 assignment by TCRdb is unverifiable without DNA. From germline, CDR1 is GTSNPN and CDR2 SVGIG (reference sequence). This CDR3 spans 13 amino acids. CDR3 sequence reads: CALNGRSTGEQFF.

In terms of frequency, this clonotype is medium-sized. The chain has TRBV30 and TRBJ1-2; the D call from TCRdb, TRBD1, cannot be confirmed without DNA. CDR3 length equals 16 residues. Germline V gene sequence: CDR1 GTSNPN, CDR2 SVGIG (reference sequence). The CDR3 loop is CAWSVHSSGVGYGYTF.

This rearrangement joins TRBV20-1 to TRBJ2-1; the D call from TCRdb, TRBD2, cannot be confirmed without DNA. This CDR3 has 14 amino acids. CDR1 and CDR2 from the germline V gene are DFQATT and SNEGSKA (reference sequence). The CDR3 loop is CSASGLAGDNEQFF.

The chain recombines TRBV30 with TRBJ2-2; TCRdb returns TRBD2, unconfirmable since there is no DNA. CDR1 is GTSNPN and CDR2 is SVGIG in the germline V gene (reference sequence). The CDR3 loop spans 13 amino acids. The CDR3: CACQRRETGELFF.

This chain joins TRBV11-2 and TRBJ2-7; TCRdb returns TRBD1, unconfirmable since there is no DNA. The CDR3 has 13 residues. CDR1 SGHAT and CDR2 FQNNGV come from the germline V gene. CDR3 loop: CASSLLGRYEQYF.

This clonotype is medium-sized by frequency. The rearrangement links TRBV7-9 to TRBJ2-3; no DNA is available, so the TRBD1 call from TCRdb remains unchecked. CDR1 is SEHNR and CDR2 is FQNEAQ in the germline V gene (reference sequence). This CDR3 contains 15 residues. The CDR3 region is CASSPRTVGTDTQYF.

This sequence joins TRBV6-6 and TRBJ1-4; with no DNA, the TCRdb D assignment of TRBD1 cannot be verified. CDR1 MNHNY and CDR2 SVGAGI come from the germline V gene (reference sequence). The CDR3 sequence is 16 residues long. This chain's CDR3 is CASSRRQGEGYEKLFF.

In terms of frequency, this clonotype is medium-sized. The chain is built from TRBV6-5 and TRBJ2-7. The CDR3 is 15 amino acids. Germline V gene lookup returns CDR1 MNHEY and CDR2 SVGAGI. This CDR3 reads CASSYGVQGAYEQYF.